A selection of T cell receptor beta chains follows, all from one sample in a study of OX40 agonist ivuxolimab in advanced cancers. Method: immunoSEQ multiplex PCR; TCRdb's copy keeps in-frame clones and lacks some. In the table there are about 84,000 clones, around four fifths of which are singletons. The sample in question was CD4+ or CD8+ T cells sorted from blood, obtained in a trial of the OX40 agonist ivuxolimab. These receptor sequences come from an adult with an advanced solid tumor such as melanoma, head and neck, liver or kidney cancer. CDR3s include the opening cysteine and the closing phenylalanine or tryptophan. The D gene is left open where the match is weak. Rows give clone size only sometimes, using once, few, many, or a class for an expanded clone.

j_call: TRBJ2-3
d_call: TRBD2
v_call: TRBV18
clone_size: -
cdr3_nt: TGTGCCAGCTCACAAAGGAATAGCGGGGGGGCGGATACGCAGTATTTT
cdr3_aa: CASSQRNSGGADTQYF

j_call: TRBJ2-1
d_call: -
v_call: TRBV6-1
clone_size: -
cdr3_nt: TGTGCCAGCATAGAACAGGGAGTGTACAATGAGCAGTTCTTC
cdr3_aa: CASIEQGVYNEQFF

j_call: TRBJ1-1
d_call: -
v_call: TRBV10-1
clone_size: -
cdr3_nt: TGCGCCAGCAGTGGGGGGTCGACGACTGAAGCTTTCTTT
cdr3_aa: CASSGGSTTEAFF

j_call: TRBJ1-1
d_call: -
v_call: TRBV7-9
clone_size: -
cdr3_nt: TGTGCCAGCAGCTTCGGACTGCTGCGTGGGGCTGAAGCTTTCTTT
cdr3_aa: CASSFGLLRGAEAFF

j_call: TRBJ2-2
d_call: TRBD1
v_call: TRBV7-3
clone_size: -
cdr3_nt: TGTGCCAGCAGCTCTGTGGACAGGGAAAGTGCCGGGGAGCTGTTTTTT
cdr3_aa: CASSSVDRESAGELFF

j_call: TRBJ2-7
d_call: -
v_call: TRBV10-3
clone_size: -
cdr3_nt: TGTGCCATCAGTGGCCCGACATTTTCCCTCGAGCAGTACTTC
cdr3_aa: CAISGPTFSLEQYF

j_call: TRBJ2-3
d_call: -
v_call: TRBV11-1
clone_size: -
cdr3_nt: TGTGCCAGCAGCTTCCGGGGGGCCGGGGATACGCAGTATTTT
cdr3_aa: CASSFRGAGDTQYF

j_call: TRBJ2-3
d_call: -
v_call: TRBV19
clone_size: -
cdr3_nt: TGTGCCAGTAGTCCCGGCAGGACAGATACGCAGTATTTT
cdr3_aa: CASSPGRTDTQYF

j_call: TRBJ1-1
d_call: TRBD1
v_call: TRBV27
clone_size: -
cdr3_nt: TGTGCCAGCATCTCCCTAGGGACAGGGGGCACTGAAGCTTTCTTT
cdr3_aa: CASISLGTGGTEAFF

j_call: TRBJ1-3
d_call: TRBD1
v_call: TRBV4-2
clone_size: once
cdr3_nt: TGTGCCAGCAGCCAGGGGACAGCCTCAGGAAACACCATATATTTT
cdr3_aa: CASSQGTASGNTIYF

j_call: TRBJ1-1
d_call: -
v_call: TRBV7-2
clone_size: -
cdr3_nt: TGTGCCAGCAGCTTAGGACAGAGGACTGAAGCTTTCTTT
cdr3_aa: CASSLGQRTEAFF

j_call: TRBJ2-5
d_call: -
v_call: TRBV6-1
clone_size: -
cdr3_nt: TGTGCCAGCAGTGAACAAAGGCCGGAGACCCAGTACTTC
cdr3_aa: CASSEQRPETQYF

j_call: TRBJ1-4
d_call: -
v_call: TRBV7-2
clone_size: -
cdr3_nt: TGTGCCAGCAGCTTAGGAGTAGGGGGAGGAGAAAAACTGTTTTTT
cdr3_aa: CASSLGVGGGEKLFF

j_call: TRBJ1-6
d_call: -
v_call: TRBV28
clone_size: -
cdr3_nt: TGTGCCAGCAGTCCATCCGGGACTAAAAGGTCACCCCTCCACTTT
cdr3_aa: CASSPSGTKRSPLHF

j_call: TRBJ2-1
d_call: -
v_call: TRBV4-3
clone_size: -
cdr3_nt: TGCGCCAGCAGCCAAGAGAGGTCGCGGGATGAGCAGTTCTTC
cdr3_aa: CASSQERSRDEQFF

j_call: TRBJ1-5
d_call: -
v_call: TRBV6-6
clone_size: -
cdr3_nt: TGTGCCAGCAGCAGACAGGAGCCTTATCAGCCCCAGCATTTT
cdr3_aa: CASSRQEPYQPQHF

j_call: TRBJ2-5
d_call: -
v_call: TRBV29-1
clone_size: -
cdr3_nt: TGCAGCGTGTCCAAGAATACAGGACCACAAGAGACCCAGTACTTC
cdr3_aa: CSVSKNTGPQETQYF

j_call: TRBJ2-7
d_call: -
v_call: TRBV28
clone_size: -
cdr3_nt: TGTGCCAGCAGTCCTTCGGGGTACTACGAGCAGTACTTC
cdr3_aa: CASSPSGYYEQYF

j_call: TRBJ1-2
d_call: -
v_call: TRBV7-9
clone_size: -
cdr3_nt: TGTGCCAGCAGCTTAGTAGGGCAGGGCTATGGCTACACCTTC
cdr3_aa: CASSLVGQGYGYTF

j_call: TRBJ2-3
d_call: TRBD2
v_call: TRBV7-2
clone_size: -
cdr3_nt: TGTGCCAGCAGCCCCGGGAGGGATACGCAGTATTTT
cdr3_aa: CASSPGRDTQYF

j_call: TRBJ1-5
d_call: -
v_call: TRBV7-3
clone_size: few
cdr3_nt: TGTGCCAGCAGCTTATCCGGGGATAGCAATCAGCCCCAGCATTTT
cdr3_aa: CASSLSGDSNQPQHF

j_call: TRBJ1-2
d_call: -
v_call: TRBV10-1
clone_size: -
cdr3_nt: TGCGCCAGCAGAAGACAATATGGCTACACCTTC
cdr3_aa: CASRRQYGYTF

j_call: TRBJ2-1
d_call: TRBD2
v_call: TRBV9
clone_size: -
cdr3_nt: TGTGCCAGCAGCGTAGAGGGACTAGGGTTCCATGAGCAGTTCTTC
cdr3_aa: CASSVEGLGFHEQFF

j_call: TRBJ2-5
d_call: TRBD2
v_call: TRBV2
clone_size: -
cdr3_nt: TGTGCCAGCTCATGGCGGGGGTTGGAGACCCAGTACTTC
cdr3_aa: CASSWRGLETQYF

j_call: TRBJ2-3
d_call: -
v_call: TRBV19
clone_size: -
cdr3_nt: TGTGCCAGTAGTATTATGGGACAAGCCACAGATACGCAGTATTTT
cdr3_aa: CASSIMGQATDTQYF

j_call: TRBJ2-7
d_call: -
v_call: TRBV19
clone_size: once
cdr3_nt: TGTGCCAGTAGTTACAGGGGAGGAGGCGAGCAGTACTTC
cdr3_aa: CASSYRGGGEQYF

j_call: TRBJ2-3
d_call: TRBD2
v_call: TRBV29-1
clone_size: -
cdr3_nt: TGCAGCGTTCCTGGGACTAAACGGCGGGATACGCAGTATTTT
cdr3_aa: CSVPGTKRRDTQYF

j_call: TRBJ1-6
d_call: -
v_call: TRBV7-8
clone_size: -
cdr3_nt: TGTGCCAGCAGCTCCCTGTCGTCCGGGACAACGTCACCCCTCCACTTT
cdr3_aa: CASSSLSSGTTSPLHF